This T cell receptor beta chain was sequenced for a study of CD8 T cells in ankylosing spondylitis. Study results and limitations: Disease-linked clones displayed a CD8+ phenotype and appeared relatively rarely in peripheral blood. Reactive arthritis synovial fluid and blood were previously reported to contain some motif variants. Clones linked to disease were reported to show significant enrichment in matched ankylosing spondylitis synovial fluid.

Making use of molecular barcodes, quantitative 5'-RACE generated TCR beta libraries. TCRdb re-analysed the 5' RACE reads in MiXCR, keeping a single row per CDR3 protein. The sample records around 280,000 distinct CDR3 sequences, 20% being singletons. On this clonotype: Its antigen is still unknown.

Trimming removed 6 bases at V and 7 bases at J, with 12 bases between. The germline CDR1 and CDR2 sequences are MNHEY and SVGAGI. The CDR3 length is 12 residues. Material: blood, either unsorted or a sorted T cell fraction (not recorded which). The chain employs TRBV6-5 and TRBJ1-1, with D uncertain. The source is a male donor with ankylosing spondylitis or in good health (not recorded which). The DNA of the CDR3 is TGTGCCAGCAGGACCGCATCGTTTGAAGCTTTCTTT. It translates to CASRTASFEAFF.